The 21 T cell receptor beta chains presented below share a single source sample, sequenced in a study of cytomegalovirus exposure and HLA in healthy donors. The primer mix had 60 Vbeta and 13 Jbeta primers. The method was immunoSEQ multiplex PCR; TCRdb's version includes in-frame clones alone and lacks a portion of them. The sample lists under 300,000 clones, about 80% occurring once. The sequenced sample consisted of PBMCs. These receptors all come from a woman aged 55-75 years in good health and CMV-seropositive.

The rearrangement links TRBV7-2 to TRBJ2-3, with a weak D call TRBD2 (6 bases). With 6 bases removed from V and 4 bases from J, the gap between germline ends came to 17 bases. The CDR3 is made up of 15 amino acids. Germline V gene lookup returns CDR1 SGHTA and CDR2 FQGNSA. CDR3 region: CASSGRWIAADTQYF. In nucleotides, the CDR3 is TGTGCCAGCAGTGGCCGGTGGATAGCGGCAGATACGCAGTATTTT.

This chain joins TRBV12-5 and TRBJ1-1; D call uncertain. CDR1 LGHNT and CDR2 FRNRAP come from the germline V gene. The V gene lost 5 bases and the J gene lost 5 bases, with 27 bases spanning the gap. CDR3 length equals 18 residues. This CDR3 reads CASGLKFGRFLSNTEAFF. As DNA, the CDR3 is TGTGCTAGTGGTCTCAAATTTGGGCGATTTCTCTCGAATACTGAAGCTTTCTTT.

CDR3 amino acids: CASSNFGVQPQHF. As DNA, the CDR3 is TGTGCCAGCAGTAATTTTGGAGTTCAGCCCCAGCATTTT. The chain couples TRBV6-5 to TRBJ1-5, with unresolved D. Germline values: CDR1 MNHEY, CDR2 SVGAGI. Trimming left V 5 bases short and J 6 bases short, with 11 bases between. The CDR3 is 13 amino acids.

The chain joins TRBV5-6 to TRBJ1-2; tentative D call: TRBD1 (5 bases). V gave up 7 bases and J gave up 8 bases, with 15 bases separating them. The CDR3 is 12 amino acids. Germline V gene data show CDR1 as SGHDT and CDR2 as YYEEEE. CDR3 residues: CASGGRGGGYTF. DNA of the CDR3: TGTGCCAGCGGAGGGCGGGGCGGGGGCTACACCTTC.

This chain connects TRBV28 to TRBJ2-7, with D possibly TRBD2 on 6 matching bases. Germline values: CDR1 MDHEN, CDR2 SYDVKM. Trimming left V 5 bases short and J 5 bases short, with 10 bases between. The CDR3 loop spans 12 amino acids. The CDR3 protein is CASSPGLHEQYF. In DNA form, the CDR3 reads TGTGCCAGCAGTCCGGGACTCCACGAGCAGTACTTC.

V gene TRBV6-4 combines with J gene TRBJ1-2, with TRBD1 matching 8 bases. V was clipped by 6 bases and J by 7 bases; unmatched bases: 10. In germline, CDR1 is MRHNA, CDR2 SNTAGT. This CDR3 spans 14 amino acids. The CDR3 here is CASSPTPGQGGYTF. The CDR3 nucleotides read TGTGCCAGCAGCCCCACTCCCGGACAGGGTGGCTACACCTTC.

This clone has a handful of counts. This chain joins TRBV10-1 and TRBJ2-1; 7 nucleotides line up with TRBD2. V shed 6 bases, J shed 1 base, and the junction held 9 bases outside the gene matches. Germline assignment: CDR1 WNHNN and CDR2 SYGVQD (reference sequence). The CDR3 sequence is 16 residues long. CDR3 amino acids: CASSPGGAGSYNEQFF. The CDR3 bases are TGCGCCAGCAGCCCCGGCGGAGCGGGATCCTACAATGAGCAGTTCTTC.

V and J are TRBV6-1 and TRBJ1-2; 12 bases are shared with TRBD1. Germline-derived CDR1 and CDR2 are MNHNS and SASEGT. The CDR3 loop spans 15 amino acids. J gave up 6 bases and V 4 bases, and 6 bases lay outside the gene matches. CDR3 DNA sequence: TGTGCCAGCAGTGTACGAGGGACAGGGGGCCATGGCTACACCTTC. As protein: CASSVRGTGGHGYTF.

The V gene is TRBV29-1, the J gene TRBJ1-2, with 11 positions matching TRBD1. This CDR3 is built from 13 residues. Germline-derived CDR1 and CDR2 are SQVTM and ANQGSEA. V trimming: 6 bases; J trimming: 3 bases; junction bases outside the gene matches: 3. DNA for the CDR3: TGCAGCGTAAGGACAGGGGGCGACTATGGCTACACCTTC. It encodes CSVRTGGDYGYTF. Using reference TRBV29-1 and TRBJ1-2 for the parts outside the CDR3, the full variable domain is SAVISQKPSRDICQRGTSLTIQCQVDSQVTMMFWYRQQPGQSLTLIATANQGSEATYESGFVIDKFPISRPNLTFSTLTVSNMSPEDSSIYLCSVRTGGDYGYTFGSGTRLTVV.

The CDR3 sequence: CASSAGQPQETQYF. The CDR3 DNA follows: TGCGCCAGCAGCGCGGGACAGCCACAAGAGACCCAGTACTTC. The chain couples TRBV5-1 to TRBJ2-5; D is possibly TRBD1 (7 bases). Germline V CDR1 and CDR2: SGHRS, YFSETQ. V was trimmed by 4 bases and J by 2 bases, leaving 12 bases between them. The CDR3 spans 14 residues.

The chain links TRBV5-1 to TRBJ2-4; 9 bases agree with TRBD1. Germline loops: CDR1 SGHRS, CDR2 YFSETQ. This CDR3 has 16 amino acids. Trimming removed 1 base from V and 5 bases from J; junction bases left unmatched: 7. This chain's CDR3 is CASSLRYRGPENIQYF. CDR3 bases: TGCGCCAGCAGCTTGAGGTACAGGGGGCCCGAAAACATTCAGTACTTC.

This chain links TRBV28 with TRBJ2-1; 8 bases map to TRBD2. The germline gives CDR1 MDHEN, CDR2 SYDVKM. V shed 4 bases, J shed 7 bases, and the junction held 9 bases outside the gene matches. This CDR3 has 15 amino acids. CDR3 loop: CASSSGREGRNEQFF. The CDR3 DNA reads TGTGCCAGCAGTTCAGGTCGGGAGGGCCGTAATGAGCAGTTCTTC.

The J gene is TRBJ2-3, the V gene TRBV9; 10 positions agree with TRBD2. The V segment lost 5 bases and the J segment 3 bases; nucleotides outside the gene matches: 9. Germline CDR1 reads SGDLS; CDR2 reads YYNGEE. CDR3 length equals 16 residues. DNA of the CDR3: TGTGCCAGCAGTGACCTAGCGGGAGAAAGGACAGATACGCAGTATTTT. Translation gives CASSDLAGERTDTQYF.

The rearrangement joins TRBV2 to TRBJ1-2; D perhaps matches TRBD1 (5 bases). This CDR3 is 14 amino acids long. The germline gives CDR1 SNHLY, CDR2 FYNNEI. The V gene lost 3 bases and the J gene lost 4 bases, with 12 bases spanning the gap. This CDR3 is CASSDRGLAYGYTF. The CDR3 DNA reads TGTGCCAGCAGTGATAGGGGACTAGCCTATGGCTACACCTTC.

The chain links TRBV27 to TRBJ2-7, with 8 positions matching TRBD1. Germline V gene data show CDR1 as MNHEY and CDR2 as SMNVEV (reference sequence). This CDR3 has 15 residues. The trim removed 2 bases at V and 2 bases at J, leaving 5 bases unmatched. For the CDR3, the DNA is TGTGCCAGCAGTTTAGGCAGGGGGCCTACCTACGAGCAGTACTTC. Its protein is CASSLGRGPTYEQYF.

The chain links TRBV7-3 to TRBJ2-7, with 8 bases lining up with TRBD1. The CDR3 loop spans 12 amino acids. The V gene's germline CDR1 is SGHTA and CDR2 FQGTGA. The V and J ends lost 6 bases and 6 bases, in that order; junction bases with no gene match: 4. The DNA of the CDR3 is TGTGCCAGCAGTTATACAGGGGGCGAGCAGTACTTC. This codes for CASSYTGGEQYF.

The V gene is TRBV10-1, the J gene TRBJ1-2; 7 bases match TRBD1. CDR1 is WNHNN and CDR2 is SYGVQD in the germline V gene (reference sequence). The ends lost 6 bases at V and 4 bases at J; junction bases unmatched: 11. The CDR3 has 15 residues. CDR3 residues: CASSPDRQGTYGYTF. CDR3 DNA sequence: TGCGCCAGCAGCCCCGATCGACAGGGAACCTATGGCTACACCTTC.

This clone has just a few counts. The chain couples TRBV7-8 to TRBJ1-2; D gene uncertain. CDR1 is SGHVS and CDR2 is FQNEAQ in the germline V gene. V lost 1 base and J lost 4, with 7 bases in between. CDR3 size: 13 residues. CDR3 residues: CASSLDVGYGYTF. CDR3 coding DNA: TGTGCCAGCAGCTTAGATGTCGGCTATGGCTACACCTTC.

The rearrangement uses TRBV7-9 and TRBJ2-7; TRBD2 aligns across 9 bases. CDR1 is SEHNR and CDR2 is FQNEAQ in the germline V gene (reference sequence). This CDR3 contains 14 residues. Losses at the gene ends were 4 bases for V and 4 bases for J; bases not matched to a gene: 5. The CDR3 nucleotides are TGTGCCAGCAGCTGGGGACTAGCTAGTTACGAGCAGTACTTC. Translation: CASSWGLASYEQYF.

This clone was counted between two and nine times. The chain uses TRBV6-1 and TRBJ2-4; perhaps TRBD2 as D (5 bases). This CDR3 spans 13 amino acids. Trimming took off 3 bases at V and 6 bases at J, with 9 bases between the two ends. Germline V gives CDR1 MNHNS, CDR2 SASEGT. This chain's CDR3 is CASSERVANIQYF. CDR3 bases: TGTGCCAGCAGTGAGCGGGTTGCAAACATTCAGTACTTC.

The gene calls are TRBV5-1 and TRBJ2-1; a weak D match, TRBD2 (5 bases). CDR1 is SGHRS and CDR2 is YFSETQ in the germline V gene. This CDR3 has 16 amino acids. The germline V and J ends were trimmed by 7 bases and 6 bases, with 23 bases remaining between them. The CDR3, as DNA: TGCGCCAGCGGCTCTAAGAGCCCCGAGGGCGGCAATGAGCAGTTCTTC. Amino acid sequence: CASGSKSPEGGNEQFF. Supplemented by reference TRBV5-1 and TRBJ2-1, the full variable domain reads KAGVTQTPRYLIKTRGQQVTLSCSPISGHRSVSWYQQTPGQGLQFLFEYFSETQRNKGNFPGRFSGRQFSNSRSEMNVSTLELGDSALYLCASGSKSPEGGNEQFFGPGTRLTVL.